These T cell receptor beta chains were read from a single sample in a study of T cells in Graves' hyperthyroidism and ophthalmopathy. One entry per CDR3 protein results from TCRdb running MiXCR on the multiplex PCR reads. The repertoire includes over 350,000 distinct CDR3 sequences, over 12% of them detected once, and around 28% sits in the top ten. Sequenced input: blood. These receptors all come from a man aged 45 to 65 with Graves' ophthalmopathy. CDR3s include the opening cysteine and the closing phenylalanine or tryptophan. D genes are given only for firm matches. Clone size is stated in some rows and not others, as once, few, many or a class when expanded.

J,V,size,D,CDR3,DNA
TRBJ2-3,TRBV19,few,TRBD2,CVSSGGRLTDTQYF,TGTGTCAGTAGTGGCGGGAGATTAACAGATACGCAGTATTTT
TRBJ1-3,TRBV12-3/TRBV12-4,few,TRBD1,CASSDRASGNTIYF,TGTGCCAGCAGCGACAGGGCCTCTGGAAACACCATATATTTT
TRBJ2-7,TRBV5-1,many,TRBD1,CASSGTGVKESEQYF,TGCGCCAGCAGCGGGACAGGGGTGAAGGAATCCGAGCAGTACTTC
TRBJ1-3,TRBV5-1,many,-,CASSPDVGQTSGNTIYF,TGCGCCAGCAGCCCGGATGTCGGACAGACCTCTGGAAACACCATATATTTT
TRBJ2-3,TRBV5-1,many,-,CASSLREWLSDTQYF,TGCGCCAGCAGCTTGCGGGAGTGGTTGTCAGATACGCAGTATTTT
TRBJ2-5,TRBV11-3,many,TRBD2,CASSLGLAGGPGETQYF,TGTGCCAGCAGCTTAGGCCTAGCGGGAGGACCGGGGGAGACCCAGTACTTC
TRBJ2-4,TRBV15,few,-,CATSRGGANIQYF,TGTGCCACCAGCAGGGGTGGAGCTAACATTCAGTACTTC
TRBJ2-3,TRBV20-1,many,-,CSARVLVGDTQYF,TGCAGTGCTAGAGTTCTGGTAGGGGATACGCAGTATTTT
TRBJ2-3,TRBV9,-,TRBD2,CASSVGGLAGVTDTQYF,TGTGCCAGCAGCGTGGGTGGACTAGCGGGAGTTACGGATACGCAGTATTTT
TRBJ1-1,TRBV6-1,many,-,CASKAGTMNTEAFF,TGTGCCAGCAAGGCCGGGACAATGAACACTGAAGCTTTCTTT
TRBJ2-7,TRBV20-1,many,-,CSAHRDTHYEQYF,TGCAGTGCTCACCGGGACACTCACTACGAGCAGTACTTC
TRBJ2-1,TRBV6-6,few,-,CASSYGGGNEQFF,TGTGCCAGCAGTTACGGTGGGGGCAATGAGCAGTTCTTC
TRBJ2-7,TRBV19,many,TRBD1,CASRTRQGAGGEREQYF,TGTGCCAGTAGAACCCGACAGGGGGCGGGCGGCGAGAGGGAGCAGTACTTC
TRBJ2-1,TRBV28,many,-,CASRLQIRDEQFF,TGTGCCAGCCGCCTCCAAATAAGGGATGAGCAGTTCTTC
TRBJ2-5,TRBV7-9,many,-,CASSLEDWRKETQYF,TGTGCCAGCAGCTTAGAGGACTGGAGAAAGGAGACCCAGTACTTC
TRBJ2-4,TRBV14,-,-,CASSNPGTPPHIQYF,TGTGCCAGCAGCAACCCCGGGACTCCGCCACACATTCAGTACTTC
TRBJ2-5,TRBV19,many,-,CASSREGRRETQYF,TGTGCCAGTAGTAGAGAGGGAAGGAGGGAGACCCAGTACTTC
TRBJ2-1,TRBV3-1,-,TRBD2,CASNRGSGNEQFF,TGTGCCAGCAACCGGGGTAGCGGGAATGAGCAGTTCTTC
TRBJ1-6,TRBV2,few,-,CASRKDSYNSPLHF,TGTGCCAGCAGAAAAGACAGTTATAATTCACCCCTCCACTTT
TRBJ2-2,TRBV3-1,many,-,CASSPQTGELFF,TGTGCCAGCAGCCCCCAAACCGGGGAGCTGTTTTTT
TRBJ2-1,TRBV30,many,-,CAWSIGGTWNEQFF,TGTGCCTGGAGTATAGGAGGTACTTGGAATGAGCAGTTCTTC
TRBJ1-1,TRBV19,many,TRBD1,CASSMRTGDLTEAFF,TGTGCCAGTAGTATGAGGACAGGGGATCTCACTGAAGCTTTCTTT
TRBJ2-2,TRBV6-1,many,TRBD2,CASTYRSRLAGGRTGELFF,TGTGCCAGCACCTATAGATCAAGGCTAGCGGGAGGGAGGACCGGGGAGCTGTTTTTT
TRBJ1-4,TRBV19,-,-,CASMDYDRDERLFF,TGTGCCAGTATGGATTACGATCGGGATGAAAGACTGTTTTTT
TRBJ2-3,TRBV12-3/TRBV12-4,many,TRBD1,CASTWTGQDTQYF,TGTGCCAGCACTTGGACAGGGCAAGATACGCAGTATTTT
TRBJ2-1,TRBV25-1,-,-,CASSGETNIHDEQFF,TGTGCCAGCAGTGGGGAGACTAACATACACGATGAGCAGTTCTTC
TRBJ2-3,TRBV5-6,few,TRBD2,CASSSELAYSTDTQYF,TGTGCCAGCAGCTCCGAACTAGCGTACAGCACAGATACGCAGTATTTT
TRBJ1-6,TRBV27,few,TRBD1,CASSFGAGGSPLHF,TGTGCCAGCAGTTTTGGGGCAGGGGGTTCACCCCTCCACTTT
TRBJ2-3,TRBV20-1,few,-,CSAMHTDTQYF,TGCAGTGCCATGCACACAGATACGCAGTATTTT
TRBJ2-7,TRBV20-1,-,TRBD2,CSARDFWSSGASYEQYF,TGCAGTGCTAGAGACTTCTGGTCTAGCGGGGCCTCCTACGAGCAGTACTTC
TRBJ2-7,TRBV20-1,many,TRBD1,CSASLLTGLNAEQYF,TGCAGTGCTAGCCTGTTGACAGGGCTTAATGCCGAGCAGTACTTC
TRBJ2-2,TRBV5-1,few,TRBD2,CASSFSGSNTGELFF,TGCGCCAGCAGCTTTAGCGGGTCGAACACCGGGGAGCTGTTTTTT
TRBJ2-1,TRBV5-4,-,-,CASSPLVGAYNEQFF,TGTGCCAGCAGCCCGCTTGTGGGAGCCTACAATGAGCAGTTCTTC
TRBJ2-3,TRBV7-3,-,-,CASSLGPASTDTQYF,TGTGCCAGCAGCTTGGGGCCCGCCAGTACAGATACGCAGTATTTT
TRBJ2-1,TRBV20-1,many,TRBD1,CSAPPGGQVTNEQFF,TGCAGTGCTCCCCCAGGAGGACAGGTTACTAATGAGCAGTTCTTC
TRBJ2-1,TRBV20-1,few,TRBD2,CSADTGTIDSGRISSYNEQFF,TGCAGTGCGGACACCGGGACTATTGACTCGGGGAGAATTAGCTCCTACAATGAGCAGTTCTTC
TRBJ2-2,TRBV30,many,-,CAWSAPGGGELFF,TGTGCCTGGAGTGCACCCGGCGGCGGGGAGCTGTTTTTT
TRBJ2-1,TRBV29-1,-,-,CSGVFNEQFF,TGCAGCGGTGTCTTTAATGAGCAGTTCTTC
TRBJ2-1,TRBV28,-,-,CASSFWTYNEQFF,TGTGCCAGCAGTTTTTGGACCTACAATGAGCAGTTCTTC
TRBJ2-7,TRBV6-1,few,-,CASSTGTRSGEQYF,TGTGCCAGCAGTACCGGGACTCGGTCGGGCGAGCAGTACTTC
TRBJ2-7,TRBV6-2/TRBV6-3,many,-,CASREGPPSYEQYF,TGTGCCAGCAGAGAGGGCCCCCCTTCCTACGAGCAGTACTTC